The rows below give T cell receptor beta chains drawn from one sample of a study of cytomegalovirus exposure and HLA in healthy donors. This table comes from immunoSEQ multiplex PCR, and its TCRdb copy is limited to in-frame clones, with some not included. The sample shows more than 110,000 clones, 9.7% of them seen only once. The sequenced material came from PBMCs. These receptors all come from a man between 50 and 59 years old in good health and CMV-seronegative. The CDR3 runs from the conserved cysteine through the conserved F or W. Each record gives: J gene, D gene, V gene, CDR3 protein. A D gene is named only where the DNA matches it firmly.

j_call: TRBJ2-7; d_call: NA; v_call: TRBV11-2; cdr3_aa: CASSHVRGMAPREQYF
j_call: TRBJ2-2; d_call: NA; v_call: TRBV30; cdr3_aa: CAWSVGGYTGELFF
j_call: TRBJ2-3; d_call: NA; v_call: TRBV18; cdr3_aa: CASSPQTGYTDTQYF
j_call: TRBJ2-5; d_call: NA; v_call: TRBV6-6; cdr3_aa: CASSRQRETQYF
j_call: TRBJ1-2; d_call: NA; v_call: TRBV5-1; cdr3_aa: CASSLDSIYGYTF
j_call: TRBJ2-2; d_call: TRBD1; v_call: TRBV5-1; cdr3_aa: CASSFRGQGSGTGELFF
j_call: TRBJ1-5; d_call: NA; v_call: TRBV2; cdr3_aa: CASSEVSGINQPQHF
j_call: TRBJ2-7; d_call: TRBD2; v_call: TRBV5-1; cdr3_aa: CASSLTSGDPSYEQYF
j_call: TRBJ2-3; d_call: TRBD2; v_call: TRBV5-6; cdr3_aa: CASSLGTRTDTQYF
j_call: TRBJ2-1; d_call: NA; v_call: TRBV30; cdr3_aa: CAWSVDSYNEQFF
j_call: TRBJ2-5; d_call: TRBD2; v_call: TRBV18; cdr3_aa: CASSPSGREQETQYF
j_call: TRBJ2-1; d_call: TRBD2; v_call: TRBV19; cdr3_aa: CATSGSSYNEQFF
j_call: TRBJ1-2; d_call: TRBD1; v_call: TRBV7-6; cdr3_aa: CASSLGQGADWGYTF
j_call: TRBJ2-5; d_call: TRBD2; v_call: TRBV5-8; cdr3_aa: CASSRTSGGASPETQYF
j_call: TRBJ2-3; d_call: NA; v_call: TRBV7-3; cdr3_aa: CASSLNGVTDTQYF
j_call: TRBJ1-3; d_call: NA; v_call: TRBV9; cdr3_aa: CASSVETGGNTIYF
j_call: TRBJ1-6; d_call: TRBD1; v_call: TRBV6-4; cdr3_aa: CASRRTGGNSPLHF
j_call: TRBJ2-5; d_call: NA; v_call: TRBV19; cdr3_aa: CASSRGTTQETQYF
j_call: TRBJ2-1; d_call: TRBD2; v_call: TRBV6-6; cdr3_aa: CASSGIAGARYNEQFF
j_call: TRBJ2-7; d_call: NA; v_call: TRBV18; cdr3_aa: CASSPLDRNEQYF
j_call: TRBJ2-3; d_call: NA; v_call: TRBV30; cdr3_aa: CAWSVPGGSTDTQYF
j_call: TRBJ2-7; d_call: TRBD1; v_call: TRBV5-1; cdr3_aa: CASSRDRGTYEQYF
j_call: TRBJ1-2; d_call: NA; v_call: TRBV5-6; cdr3_aa: CASRPWGVNYGYTF
j_call: TRBJ1-4; d_call: NA; v_call: TRBV25-1; cdr3_aa: CASSDFNEKLFF
j_call: TRBJ1-2; d_call: NA; v_call: TRBV11-2; cdr3_aa: CASSSRRGPYGYTF
j_call: TRBJ2-2; d_call: NA; v_call: TRBV9; cdr3_aa: CASSGGIRTPNTGELFF
j_call: TRBJ1-2; d_call: TRBD1; v_call: TRBV6-1; cdr3_aa: CASSELRTGKDGYTF
j_call: TRBJ2-2; d_call: NA; v_call: TRBV7-3; cdr3_aa: CASSLTRGTGELFF